Sequencing of this T cell receptor (beta chain) was carried out in a study of blood T cell repertoires in COVID-19. About the study: Whether acute or convalescent, the COVID-19 samples came from the United States, Italy and Spain. T cells, B-cell-depleted T cells, or PBMCs supplied cDNA or gDNA.

Per the authors' pipeline: Amplification with reference gene primers provided the estimates of nucleated cell counts. TCRdb's copy holds only in-frame clones and misses some; the assay was immunoSEQ multiplex PCR. The V and J calls and the clone size are those of that table, but D and trimming were determined from the DNA. The sample lists around 220,000 clones, 80% to 85% occurring once. Ages ranged from about 18 to 89 years, with residence in around 24 US areas. The TCR was taken from a woman between 40 and 50 years old who had recovered from COVID-19. Input material: PBMCs or T cells enriched from blood (not recorded which).

CDR3 DNA: TGTGCCAGCAGTTTAAGAAGCTGGGAGGGTGAGCAGTTCTTC. This sequence encodes CASSLRSWEGEQFF. The chain recombines TRBV27 with TRBJ2-1, with 7 nucleotides matching TRBD2. V lost 2 bases to trimming and J lost 9 bases; unmatched junction nucleotides: 7. Germline CDR1 reads MNHEY; CDR2 reads SMNVEV (reference sequence). This CDR3 contains 14 residues.